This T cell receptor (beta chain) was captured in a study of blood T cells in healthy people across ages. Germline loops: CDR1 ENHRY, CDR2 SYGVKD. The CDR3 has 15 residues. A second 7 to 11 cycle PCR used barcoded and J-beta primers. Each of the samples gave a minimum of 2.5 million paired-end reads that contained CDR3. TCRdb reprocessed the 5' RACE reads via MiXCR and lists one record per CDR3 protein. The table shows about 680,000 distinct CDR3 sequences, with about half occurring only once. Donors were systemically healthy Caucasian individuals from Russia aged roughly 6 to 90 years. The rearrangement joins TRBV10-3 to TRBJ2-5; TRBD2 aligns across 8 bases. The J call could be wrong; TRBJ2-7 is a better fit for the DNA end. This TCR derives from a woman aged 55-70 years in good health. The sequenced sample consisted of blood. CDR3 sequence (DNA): TGTGCCATCAGTGAGTCCGAGCGGGAGCTGGACGAGCAGTACTTC. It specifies CAISESERELDEQYF.